A single TCR beta chain is shown here with its context. The CDR3 has 16 residues. Trimming took 2 bases from V and 0 from J, leaving 10 bases between them. Looked up from germline, CDR1 is SGHNT and CDR2 is YENEEA. The data originate from a study of blood T cell repertoires in COVID-19. Study at large: From T cells, B-cell-depleted T cells, or PBMCs came the material, which was cDNA or gDNA.

Authors' processing steps: Using reference gene primer amplification, nucleated cell counts were estimated. TCRdb's table, derived via immunoSEQ multiplex PCR, lists solely in-frame clones and lacks some. V and J calls and clone size are those listed in that table; D and trimming were worked out from the DNA. The data show roughly 59,000 clones, around four fifths seen once. The sample consisted of peripheral blood. The chain carries TRBV11-3 and TRBJ1-4; D call uncertain. The clonotype originates from a man older than 75 with acute or convalescent COVID-19. DNA of the CDR3: TGTGCCAGCAGCTTATTAAAACTCGCAACTAATGAAAAACTGTTTTTT. As protein: CASSLLKLATNEKLFF.